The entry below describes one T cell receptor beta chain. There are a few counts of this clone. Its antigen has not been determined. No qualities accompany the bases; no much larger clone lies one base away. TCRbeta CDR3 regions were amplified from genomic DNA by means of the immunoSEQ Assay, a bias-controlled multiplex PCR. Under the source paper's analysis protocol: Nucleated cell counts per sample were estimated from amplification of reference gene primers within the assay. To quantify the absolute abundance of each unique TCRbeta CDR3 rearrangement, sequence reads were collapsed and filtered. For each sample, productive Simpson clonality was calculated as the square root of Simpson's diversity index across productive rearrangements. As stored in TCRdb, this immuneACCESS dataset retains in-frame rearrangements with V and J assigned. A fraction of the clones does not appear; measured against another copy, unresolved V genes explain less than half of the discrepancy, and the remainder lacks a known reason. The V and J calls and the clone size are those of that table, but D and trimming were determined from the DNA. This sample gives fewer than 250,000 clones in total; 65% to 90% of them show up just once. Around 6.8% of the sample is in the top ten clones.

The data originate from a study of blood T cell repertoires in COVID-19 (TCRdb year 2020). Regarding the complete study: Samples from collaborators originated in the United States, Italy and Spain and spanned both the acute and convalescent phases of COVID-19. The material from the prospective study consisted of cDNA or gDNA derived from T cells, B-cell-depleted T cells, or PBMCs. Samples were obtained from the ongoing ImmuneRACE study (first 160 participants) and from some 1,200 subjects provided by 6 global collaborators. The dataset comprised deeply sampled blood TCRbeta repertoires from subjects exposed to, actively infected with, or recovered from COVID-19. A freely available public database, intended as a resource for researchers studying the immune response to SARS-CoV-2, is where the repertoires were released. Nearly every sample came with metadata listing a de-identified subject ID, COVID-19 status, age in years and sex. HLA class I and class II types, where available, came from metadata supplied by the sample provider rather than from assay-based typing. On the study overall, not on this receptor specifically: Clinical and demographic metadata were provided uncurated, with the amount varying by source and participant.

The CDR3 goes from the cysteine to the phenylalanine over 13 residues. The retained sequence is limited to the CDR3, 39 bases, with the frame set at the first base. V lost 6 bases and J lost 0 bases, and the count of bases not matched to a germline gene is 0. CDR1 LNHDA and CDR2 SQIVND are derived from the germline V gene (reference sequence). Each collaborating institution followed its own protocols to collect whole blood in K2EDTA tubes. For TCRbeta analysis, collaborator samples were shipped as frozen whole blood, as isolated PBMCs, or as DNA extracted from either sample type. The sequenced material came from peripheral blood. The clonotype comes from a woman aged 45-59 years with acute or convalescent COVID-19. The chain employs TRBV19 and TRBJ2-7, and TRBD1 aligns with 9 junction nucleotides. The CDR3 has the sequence CASRGQGSYEQYF. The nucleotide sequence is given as TGTGCCAGTAGGGGACAGGGCTCCTACGAGCAGTACTTC. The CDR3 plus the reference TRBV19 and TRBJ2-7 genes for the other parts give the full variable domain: DGGITQSPKYLFRKEGQNVTLSCEQNLNHDAMYWYRQDPGQGLRLIYYSQIVNDFQKGDIAEGYSVSREKKESFPLTVTSAQKNPTAFYLCASRGQGSYEQYFGPGTRLTVT.